One and the same sample provided the 30 T cell receptor beta chains below, sequenced in a study of T cell responses to AZD1222 COVID-19 vaccine. Libraries were prepared by immunoSEQ multiplex PCR; TCRdb keeps only in-frame clonotypes and omits some of them. The sample includes 150,000 or so clones, about 86% of them seen just once. The source material was peripheral blood, sampled on day 0 of MenACWY control vaccination. The receptors derive from an adult in good health.

The chain combines TRBV4-1 with TRBJ1-1; no clear D gene. The length of the CDR3 is 14 residues. Per the germline V gene, CDR1 is MGHRA and CDR2 is YSYEKL. V dropped 4 bases and J dropped 2 bases, with 11 bases sitting between them. Here the CDR3 reads CASSRVVTNTEAFF. Written as DNA, the CDR3 is TGCGCCAGCAGCCGGGTAGTAACAAACACTGAAGCTTTCTTT.

The V and J genes are TRBV19 and TRBJ1-4; D is unresolved. V gave up 6 bases and J gave up 0 bases, with 11 bases separating them. Germline loops: CDR1 LNHDA, CDR2 SQIVND (reference sequence). The CDR3 is made up of 15 amino acids. As DNA, the CDR3 is TGTGCCAGTAGGGAAAGAAGCGCAACTAATGAAAAACTGTTTTTT. This sequence encodes CASRERSATNEKLFF.

The chain recombines TRBV5-1 with TRBJ2-5; 9 bases are shared with TRBD1. This CDR3 has 12 amino acids. CDR1 is SGHRS, CDR2 YFSETQ, per germline. Unmatched junction bases numbered 0, after V lost 4 bases and J lost 5 bases. The CDR3 is CASSGQGETQYF. The CDR3, as DNA: TGCGCCAGCAGCGGACAGGGGGAGACCCAGTACTTC.

The chain couples TRBV11-2 to TRBJ2-5; the match to TRBD2 covers 7 bases. The CDR3 consists of 15 residues. J gave up 5 bases and V 1 base, and 7 bases lay outside the gene matches. Per the germline V gene, CDR1 is SGHAT and CDR2 is FQNNGV. CDR3 bases: TGTGCCAGCAGCTTAGGACGGAGCGGGAAGGAGACCCAGTACTTC. Translation: CASSLGRSGKETQYF.

V is TRBV7-9 and J is TRBJ1-4; no clear D gene. The CDR3 totals 12 residues. Trimming removed 2 bases at V and 13 bases at J, with 11 bases between. Germline V CDR1 and CDR2: SEHNR, FQNEAQ (reference sequence). The CDR3 loop is CASSLYIGLLFF. Written as DNA, the CDR3 is TGTGCCAGCAGCTTATATATAGGATTACTGTTTTTT. The full variable domain, with the rest looked up from reference TRBV7-9 and TRBJ1-4, is DTGVSQNPRHKITKRGQNVTFRCDPISEHNRLYWYRQTLGQGPEFLTYFQNEAQLEKSRLLSDRFSAERPKGSFSTLEIQRTEQGDSAMYLCASSLYIGLLFFGSGTQLSVL.

The chain recombines TRBV5-4 with TRBJ1-2, with D perhaps TRBD1 (6 bases). The germline CDR1 and CDR2 sequences are SGHNT and YYREEE (reference sequence). The CDR3 is made up of 13 amino acids. V gave up 0 bases and J gave up 6 bases, with 9 bases separating them. In nucleotides, the CDR3 is TGTGCCAGCAGCTTGGCAGGGGTTGATGGCTACACCTTC. Amino acid sequence: CASSLAGVDGYTF.

The rearrangement joins TRBV7-3 to TRBJ2-5; tentative D call: TRBD1 (6 bases). Trimming removed 5 bases at V and 5 bases at J, with 12 bases between. The CDR3 runs 13 residues. Germline V gene sequence: CDR1 SGHTA, CDR2 FQGTGA. The CDR3 here is CASSPGVSETQYF. The CDR3 DNA reads TGTGCCAGCAGCCCAGGGGTTTCGGAGACCCAGTACTTC.

CDR3 sequence reads: CSASFLEVSRNYGYTF. The CDR3 DNA reads TGCAGTGCTAGTTTCTTGGAAGTGAGCCGAAACTATGGCTACACCTTC. The chain employs TRBV20-1 and TRBJ1-2; D is unclear. The CDR3 has 16 amino acids. Germline CDR1 and CDR2: DFQATT and SNEGSKA (reference sequence). V was pared by 3 bases and J by 2 bases, with 19 bases between.

This rearrangement joins TRBV3-1 (or the pseudogene TRBV3-2) to TRBJ1-2; D possibly corresponds to TRBD1 (5 bases). There are 14 residues in the CDR3. CDR1 and CDR2 from the germline V gene are LGHDT and YNNKEL (reference sequence). Trimming removed 2 bases at V and 5 bases at J, with 12 bases between. CDR3 DNA: TGTGCCAGCAGCCAACCCACGGGGCGGTATGGCTACACCTTC. It translates to CASSQPTGRYGYTF.

The J gene is TRBJ2-2, the V gene TRBV6-5; TRBD2 matches at 8 bases. The CDR3 extends over 15 amino acids. The germline gives CDR1 MNHEY, CDR2 SVGAGI. The ends lost 5 bases at V and 3 bases at J; junction bases unmatched: 5. The CDR3 region is CASSPGLADTGELFF. CDR3 sequence (DNA): TGTGCCAGCAGTCCTGGACTAGCCGACACCGGGGAGCTGTTTTTT.

The chain recombines TRBV14 with TRBJ2-1; D not certain. V lost 3 bases, J lost 4 bases, and 13 bases lay in between. The CDR3 extends over 15 amino acids. Per germline, CDR1 SGHDN and CDR2 FVKESK. CDR3 bases: TGTGCCAGCAGCCAGCTAACCCCCCTGTACAATGAGCAGTTCTTC. Translating it yields CASSQLTPLYNEQFF.

The chain carries TRBV9 and TRBJ2-7; 11 nucleotides line up with TRBD2. CDR1 SGDLS and CDR2 YYNGEE come from the germline V gene. V trimming: 0 bases; J trimming: 1 base; junction bases outside the gene matches: 21. The CDR3 covers 22 residues. The CDR3 region has the DNA TGTGCCAGCAGCGTAGGGGTTACCGGCCCTGGGCTAGCGGGAGGAGGATCCTACGAGCAGTACTTC. Translation: CASSVGVTGPGLAGGGSYEQYF.

The J gene is TRBJ1-5, the V gene TRBV7-2; D is unresolved. V was trimmed by 1 base and J by 7 bases, leaving 11 bases between them. The germline V gene has CDR1 SGHTA and CDR2 FQGNSA. This CDR3 has 14 residues. CDR3 sequence reads: CASSLVGNGQPQHF. CDR3 in DNA: TGTGCCAGCAGCTTAGTAGGGAACGGCCAGCCCCAGCATTTT.

CDR3 coding DNA: TGTGCCAGCTCACAGTCTCCCGACAGGAGCTACGAGCAGTACTTC. Amino acids: CASSQSPDRSYEQYF. This chain links TRBV18 with TRBJ2-7, with D possibly TRBD1 on 6 matching bases. The germline CDR1 and CDR2 sequences are KGHSH and LQKENI. V lost 4 bases and J lost 3, with 16 bases in between. The CDR3 is made up of 15 amino acids.

The rearrangement uses TRBV5-1 and TRBJ2-3; 10 bases align to TRBD1. The CDR3 contains 16 residues. The V and J ends lost 0 bases and 4 bases, in that order; junction bases with no gene match: 5. Germline CDR1 and CDR2: SGHRS and YFSETQ. The CDR3 region is CASSLEDRGFADTQYF. The CDR3 region has the DNA TGCGCCAGCAGCTTGGAGGACAGGGGGTTTGCAGATACGCAGTATTTT.

The chain employs TRBV5-6 and TRBJ2-1, with 9 bases fitting TRBD2. V lost 4 bases and J lost 9; bases outside the gene matches: 8. Germline V gives CDR1 SGHDT, CDR2 YYEEEE. This CDR3 is built from 14 residues. DNA of the CDR3: TGTGCCAGCAGCGGCGGGAGGGCCTGGGGTGAGCAGTTCTTC. This gives the protein CASSGGRAWGEQFF.

The rearrangement links TRBV5-1 to TRBJ1-5, with D perhaps TRBD1 (5 bases). Trimming took 0 bases from V and 0 from J, leaving 7 bases between them. Per germline, CDR1 SGHRS and CDR2 YFSETQ. CDR3 length: 15 residues. In DNA, the CDR3 is TGCGCCAGCAGCTTGGGGACAACTAGCAATCAGCCCCAGCATTTT. This sequence encodes CASSLGTTSNQPQHF. The variable domain in full, with the rest retrieved from reference TRBV5-1 and TRBJ1-5, is KAGVTQTPRYLIKTRGQQVTLSCSPISGHRSVSWYQQTPGQGLQFLFEYFSETQRNKGNFPGRFSGRQFSNSRSEMNVSTLELGDSALYLCASSLGTTSNQPQHFGDGTRLSIL.

The V and J genes are TRBV9 and TRBJ2-7, with 7 bases matching TRBD1. This CDR3 region has 14 residues. The V segment lost 5 bases and the J segment 6 bases; nucleotides outside the gene matches: 11. The germline V gene has CDR1 SGDLS and CDR2 YYNGEE. The CDR3 DNA sequence: TGTGCCAGCAGTCCGACCCAGGGGGTAGGCGAGCAGTACTTC. Its translation is CASSPTQGVGEQYF.

This chain links TRBV5-1 with TRBJ1-4, with D perhaps matching TRBD1 (6 bases). Deletions cut 0 bases from V and 0 bases from J, with 9 bases between. The CDR3 runs to 16 residues. The germline CDR1 and CDR2 sequences are SGHRS and YFSETQ. CDR3 sequence (DNA): TGCGCCAGCAGCTTGGGGTACAGGGCAACTAATGAAAAACTGTTTTTT. Amino acid sequence: CASSLGYRATNEKLFF.

The sample holds a few counts of this clone. The chain recombines TRBV5-5 with TRBJ1-2, with TRBD1 matching 11 bases. V trimming: 0 bases; J trimming: 1 base; junction bases outside the gene matches: 14. The V gene's germline CDR1 is SGHKS and CDR2 YYEKEE (reference sequence). The length of the CDR3 is 20 residues. CDR3 amino acids: CASSLAWGTGGVGINYGYTF. In nucleotides, the CDR3 is TGTGCCAGCAGCTTGGCCTGGGGGACAGGGGGAGTGGGTATTAACTATGGCTACACCTTC.

This clone has only one observation. The rearrangement joins TRBV19 to TRBJ2-7; D not certain. Germline V gene sequence: CDR1 LNHDA, CDR2 SQIVND (reference sequence). The length of the CDR3 is 14 residues. V lost 5 bases and J 3 bases, leaving 14 bases between the germline ends. CDR3: CASSHTSSYYEQYF. DNA for the CDR3: TGTGCCAGTAGTCATACGAGTAGCTACTACGAGCAGTACTTC.

The chain recombines TRBV6-5 with TRBJ1-6, with D possibly matching TRBD1 (6 bases). Germline CDR1 is MNHEY and CDR2 is SVGAGI. Deletions cut 5 bases from V and 6 bases from J, with 8 bases between. This CDR3 has 13 amino acids. The CDR3 reads CASSRTANSPLHF. Here the CDR3 DNA reads TGTGCCAGCAGTCGGACAGCTAATTCACCCCTCCACTTT.

This clone was seen once. The genes are TRBV19 and TRBJ1-1; D remains unclear. Trimming removed 5 bases from V and 0 bases from J, with 4 bases in between. CDR1 and CDR2 from the germline V gene are LNHDA and SQIVND (reference sequence). CDR3 length: 12 amino acids. The CDR3: CASSYVNTEAFF. For the CDR3, the DNA is TGTGCCAGTAGTTATGTGAACACTGAAGCTTTCTTT.

The chain recombines TRBV3-1 (or the pseudogene TRBV3-2) with TRBJ2-3; D possibly uses TRBD1 or TRBD2 (5 bases each). CDR3 length equals 17 residues. The V and J ends lost 3 bases and 1 base respectively, with 17 bases between them. The germline CDR1 and CDR2 sequences are LGHDT and YNNKEL (reference sequence). The CDR3 DNA sequence: TGTGCCAGCAGCCAGGACGTCGGGACGGTGGGCACAGATACGCAGTATTTT. Protein: CASSQDVGTVGTDTQYF.

The chain employs TRBV7-3 and TRBJ2-3, with TRBD2 matching 11 bases. The CDR3 is 16 residues long. V lost 5 bases to trimming and J lost 4 bases; unmatched junction nucleotides: 8. The germline CDR1 and CDR2 sequences are SGHTA and FQGTGA. CDR3 in amino acids: CASSATSGSDADTQYF. Written as DNA, the CDR3 is TGTGCCAGCAGCGCAACTAGCGGGAGTGACGCAGATACGCAGTATTTT.

CDR3 in DNA: TGTGCCAGCAGTGACCCGGGACAGATGAACACTGAAGCTTTCTTT. This sequence encodes CASSDPGQMNTEAFF. The V call is TRBV6-1, the J call TRBJ1-1, with 7 bases matching TRBD1. Germline V CDR1 and CDR2: MNHNS, SASEGT. The CDR3 spans 15 residues. Germline trimming cut 3 bases from V and 0 bases from J; bases unmatched to any gene: 4.

The chain joins TRBV5-6 to TRBJ1-4; D not certain. The ends were cut back, 1 base at V and 8 bases at J, with 15 bases in the middle. The CDR3 sequence is 15 residues long. Germline V lookup: CDR1 SGHDT, CDR2 YYEEEE. CDR3 residues: CASSLMGGSEEKLFF. The CDR3 DNA reads TGTGCCAGCAGCTTGATGGGAGGGTCGGAAGAAAAACTGTTTTTT.

The chain is built from TRBV7-8 and TRBJ1-2; 9 bases agree with TRBD1. V lost 2 bases and J lost 0; bases outside the gene matches: 4. CDR3 length equals 16 residues. Germline CDR1 reads SGHVS; CDR2 reads FQNEAQ. Here the CDR3 DNA reads TGTGCCAGCAGCTTAAGGGACAGGGTGTCTAACTATGGCTACACCTTC. Translating gives CASSLRDRVSNYGYTF.

This rearrangement joins TRBV5-4 to TRBJ2-5, with D tentatively TRBD1 or TRBD2 (6 bases each). V lost 3 bases and J 5 bases, leaving 17 bases between the germline ends. The CDR3 contains 15 residues. The germline V gene encodes CDR1 SGHNT and CDR2 YYREEE (reference sequence). CDR3 sequence: CASSWGPTSGETQYF. The CDR3 region has the DNA TGTGCCAGCAGCTGGGGGCCGACTAGTGGGGAGACCCAGTACTTC.

J is TRBJ2-7 and V is TRBV12-5; 7 bases match TRBD1. With V trimmed by 1 base and J by 0 bases, 9 bases remained unmatched. Germline lookup yields CDR1 LGHNT and CDR2 FRNRAP. The CDR3 extends over 17 amino acids. The CDR3 protein is CASGLALGQPSSYEQYV. CDR3 nucleotide sequence: TGTGCTAGTGGTTTGGCCCTGGGACAGCCGAGCTCCTACGAGCAGTACGTC.